A single sample is the source of the 19 T cell receptor beta chains below, sequenced in a study of cytotoxic CD8 clonotypes in ibrutinib-treated CLL. Using immunoSEQ multiplex PCR, the repertoire was profiled, and TCRdb retains in-frame clones only, with some absent. The sample shows just over 200,000 clones, around 75% of them seen only once. Sequencing was performed on PBMCs, taken after 12 months of ibrutinib treatment. Source of these receptors: a human donor with chronic lymphocytic leukemia.

The chain employs TRBV28 and TRBJ2-1; 8 bases are a match to TRBD2. Germline lookup yields CDR1 MDHEN and CDR2 SYDVKM. The CDR3 sequence is 12 residues long. The CDR3 bases are TGTGCGAGCCGAGCGGGAGTCGGGGAGCAGTTCTTC. Translating it yields CASRAGVGEQFF.

This clone turned up a few times. The rearrangement joins TRBV30 to TRBJ1-6; D gene uncertain. CDR1 GTSNPN and CDR2 SVGIG come from the germline V gene (reference sequence). The V end lost 0 bases, the J end lost 14 bases, and 8 bases lay between the germline ends. The length of the CDR3 is 11 residues. Here the CDR3 DNA reads TGTGCCTGGAGTGTAAGGTCAGCCCTCCACTTT. Translated, it gives CAWSVRSALHF.

This clone was counted only a few times. The chain has TRBV2 and TRBJ2-5, with 9 bases aligning to TRBD1. The CDR3 is made up of 16 amino acids. J was trimmed by 3 bases and V by 0 bases; bases with no gene match: 5. Germline CDR1 SNHLY, CDR2 FYNNEI. For the CDR3, the DNA is TGTGCCAGCAGTGAAGCGCAAGGGACAGGGAAAGAGACCCAGTACTTC. This translates into CASSEAQGTGKETQYF.

This chain uses TRBV20-1 with TRBJ1-2; D perhaps matches TRBD1 (5 bases). This CDR3 has 11 residues. CDR1 and CDR2 from the germline V gene are DFQATT and SNEGSKA (reference sequence). V shed 0 bases and J shed 8 bases, with 7 bases lying between them. Written as DNA, the CDR3 is TGCAGTGCTAGAGAAGAGGGGGGCTACACCTTC. This encodes CSAREEGGYTF.

The chain uses TRBV25-1 and TRBJ2-3; D remains ambiguous. CDR1 and CDR2 from the germline V gene are MGHDK and SYGVNS. There are 13 residues in the CDR3. Between the trimmed V and J ends, which lost 1 base and 6 bases, there was a span of 8 bases. CDR3 loop: CASSESPVDTQYF. CDR3 nucleotide sequence: TGTGCCAGCAGTGAATCCCCGGTTGATACGCAGTATTTT.

This clone came up a few times. The V call is TRBV6-5, the J call TRBJ1-1; D unclear. In germline, CDR1 is MNHEY, CDR2 SVGAGI. Trimming shortened V by 7 bases and J by 1 base, and 4 bases separated the two germline ends. The CDR3 consists of 11 residues. CDR3 sequence reads: CASTGNTEAFF. CDR3 sequence (DNA): TGTGCCAGCACTGGGAACACTGAAGCTTTCTTT.

The CDR3 loop is CASSPGPPGTGDSNQPQHF. CDR3 nucleotide sequence: TGCGCCAGCAGCCCGGGGCCCCCCGGGACAGGGGATAGCAATCAGCCCCAGCATTTT. The J gene is TRBJ1-5, the V gene TRBV5-1; 10 nucleotides agree with TRBD1. This CDR3 has 19 amino acids. The V and J ends lost 4 bases and 0 bases, in that order; junction bases with no gene match: 13. The germline V gene encodes CDR1 SGHRS and CDR2 YFSETQ. Complete variable domain (other parts from reference TRBV5-1 and TRBJ1-5): KAGVTQTPRYLIKTRGQQVTLSCSPISGHRSVSWYQQTPGQGLQFLFEYFSETQRNKGNFPGRFSGRQFSNSRSEMNVSTLELGDSALYLCASSPGPPGTGDSNQPQHFGDGTRLSIL.

This clone was counted once. The J gene is TRBJ2-3, the V gene TRBV6-5; the D gene is possibly TRBD1 (6 bases). Between the trimmed V and J ends, which lost 6 bases and 4 bases, there was a span of 11 bases. Per the germline V gene, CDR1 is MNHEY and CDR2 is SVGAGI. This CDR3 comprises 13 residues. The CDR3: CASRLGTSDTQYF. Written as DNA, the CDR3 is TGTGCCAGCAGGCTTGGGACATCAGATACGCAGTATTTT.

The chain has TRBV5-1 and TRBJ2-3; unclear D gene. Germline loops: CDR1 SGHRS, CDR2 YFSETQ. The CDR3 contains 15 residues. V lost 0 bases, J lost 1 base, and 9 bases lay in between. CDR3 amino acids: CASSLAPGGTDTQYF. The CDR3 nucleotides read TGCGCCAGCAGCTTGGCGCCGGGTGGCACAGATACGCAGTATTTT.

This CDR3 is CACLRPGTGDEKLFF. The CDR3 coding sequence is TGTGCCTGTCTTCGTCCCGGGACAGGGGATGAAAAACTGTTTTTT. The chain couples TRBV30 to TRBJ1-4, with TRBD1 matching 10 bases. With 6 bases clipped from V and 6 bases from J, the junction kept 10 bases outside the gene matches. The germline V gene encodes CDR1 GTSNPN and CDR2 SVGIG (reference sequence). This CDR3 is 15 amino acids long. Variable domain in full (rest from reference TRBV30 and TRBJ1-4): SQTIHQWPATLVQPVGSPLSLECTVEGTSNPNLYWYRQAAGRGLQLLFYSVGIGQISSEVPQNLSASRPQDRQFILSSKKLLLSDSGFYLCACLRPGTGDEKLFFGSGTQLSVL.

The rearrangement uses TRBV5-1 and TRBJ2-3, with TRBD1 matching 8 bases. With 5 bases clipped from V and 5 bases from J, the junction kept 10 bases outside the gene matches. Per germline, CDR1 SGHRS and CDR2 YFSETQ. CDR3 length: 15 amino acids. CDR3 nucleotide sequence: TGCGCCAGCAGACAGACGGACAGGGCTGGAGATACGCAGTATTTT. Its protein is CASRQTDRAGDTQYF.

There are a few counts of this clone. Relative to the germline gene, one junction end is altered; a read error may explain this. The chain has TRBV28 and TRBJ2-4; D is possibly TRBD2 (6 bases). The length of the CDR3 is 12 residues. Germline-derived CDR1 and CDR2 are MDHEN and SYDVKM. The CDR3 nucleotides read TGTGCCAGCAGTTCCGAGGACTATACCCGGGCCTTC. Translating gives CASSSEDYTRAF.

This clone was picked up a small number of times. The chain combines TRBV6-5 with TRBJ2-1; D not certain. CDR3 length equals 13 residues. Germline V CDR1 and CDR2: MNHEY, SVGAGI. Deletions cut 7 bases from V and 10 bases from J, with 17 bases between. CDR3 sequence: CASTTAPRAEQFF. CDR3 DNA sequence: TGTGCCAGCACTACCGCCCCCCGAGCCGAGCAGTTCTTC.

V gene TRBV30 combines with J gene TRBJ1-4; TRBD1 is a possible D gene (5 bases). CDR3 length: 15 amino acids. In germline, CDR1 is GTSNPN, CDR2 SVGIG (reference sequence). The V and J ends lost 0 bases and 4 bases respectively, with 12 bases between them. The CDR3 is CAWSVYGGLNEKLFF. The CDR3 DNA is TGTGCCTGGAGTGTATATGGGGGACTTAATGAAAAACTGTTTTTT.

The genes are TRBV29-1 and TRBJ2-7; D is possibly TRBD1 (6 bases). Trimming took off 6 bases at V and 3 bases at J, with 12 bases between the two ends. From germline, CDR1 is SQVTM and CDR2 ANQGSEA. The length of the CDR3 is 12 residues. CDR3 nucleotides: TGCAGCGTCTGGGACAACCTCTACGAGCAGTACTTC. Amino acids: CSVWDNLYEQYF.

J is TRBJ2-6 and V is TRBV9, with D possibly being TRBD1 (5 bases). Germline lookup yields CDR1 SGDLS and CDR2 YYNGEE. The V end was cut by 2 bases, the J end by 0 bases, with 12 bases between. This CDR3 is built from 17 residues. The CDR3 bases are TGTGCCAGCAGCGTTGTGGGGCCAAGCTCTGGGGCCAACGTCCTGACTTTC. It translates to CASSVVGPSSGANVLTF.

This chain joins TRBV18 and TRBJ2-7; no firm D call. There are 13 residues in the CDR3. V dropped 4 bases and J dropped 5 bases, with 12 bases sitting between them. Germline V gives CDR1 KGHSH, CDR2 LQKENI. The CDR3 loop reads CASSRPPRHEQYF. CDR3 DNA: TGTGCCAGCTCACGACCCCCCCGCCACGAGCAGTACTTC.

The V call is TRBV6-5, the J call TRBJ1-1, with D possibly matching TRBD1 (6 bases). Germline V gene data show CDR1 as MNHEY and CDR2 as SVGAGI. The CDR3 contains 14 residues. Between the trimmed V and J ends, which lost 2 bases and 3 bases, there was a span of 10 bases. CDR3 protein: CASSYRQGHTEAFF. The CDR3 coding sequence is TGTGCCAGCAGTTACCGCCAGGGGCACACTGAAGCTTTCTTT.

The chain links TRBV23-1 to TRBJ1-3; maybe TRBD1 (5 bases). TRBV23-1 is an open reading frame whose function is uncertain. This CDR3 has 19 residues. V was trimmed by 0 bases and J by 3 bases, leaving 21 bases between them. The chain's CDR3 is CASSQSRRGEICNGNTIYF. The DNA of the CDR3 is TGCGCCAGCAGTCAATCGAGGAGGGGTGAGATCTGCAATGGAAACACCATATATTTT.